The subject of this entry is one T cell receptor beta chain. Investigators divided CD4+ cells into CD45RA+ naive and CD45RA-negative memory subsets. This sample was taken from a study of shared clonotypes between healthy human individuals. Repertoires were generated with immunoSEQ multiplex PCR, while TCRdb's copy carries only in-frame clones and drops some. Of about 1 million clones listed, about 80% were seen once; the top ten hold 0.4% to 0.55%. CDR1 is SGHAT, CDR2 FQNNGV, per germline. The CDR3 covers 13 residues. Trimming removed 6 bases at V and 6 bases at J, with 14 bases between. The clonotype was recovered from a young man in good health. Some clones in this sample may be carry-over from other donors' samples. V usage is TRBV11-2 and J usage is TRBJ2-5, with D unclear. The sequenced material came from memory CD4+ T cells from PBMCs. Subset indicated: CD45RA-negative fraction. For the CDR3, the DNA is TGTGCCAGCAGTAGTAGGTTTCTCCAGACCCAGTACTTC. Amino acid sequence: CASSSRFLQTQYF.